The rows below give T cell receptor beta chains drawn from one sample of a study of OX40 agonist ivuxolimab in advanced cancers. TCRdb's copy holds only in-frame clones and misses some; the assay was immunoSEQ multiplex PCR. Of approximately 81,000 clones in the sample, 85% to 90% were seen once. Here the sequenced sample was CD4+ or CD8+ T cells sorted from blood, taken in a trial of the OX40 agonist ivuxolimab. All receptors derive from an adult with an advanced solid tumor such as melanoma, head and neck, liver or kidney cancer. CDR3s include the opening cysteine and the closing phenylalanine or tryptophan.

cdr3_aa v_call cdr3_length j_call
CASSSLGNTEAFF TRBV9 13 TRBJ1-1
CASSPSIGNSPLHF TRBV11-2 14 TRBJ1-6
CASSTGGLVGGFIAYEQYF TRBV7-2 19 TRBJ2-7
CASSPTAGLTGSEQFF TRBV7-3 16 TRBJ2-1
CASSRGGGNSPLHF TRBV7-8 14 TRBJ1-6
CASSARADTQYF TRBV11-1 12 TRBJ2-3
CASRLEGSDEQFF TRBV7-2 13 TRBJ2-1
CASSRGPGEGEKLFF TRBV7-3 15 TRBJ1-4
CASSWGGATNEKLFF TRBV6-5 15 TRBJ1-4
CASSTPSKLHF TRBV19 11 TRBJ1-5
CASADSGSTTEAFF TRBV5-1 14 TRBJ1-1
CASGTSGLVGAEHTDTQYF TRBV2 19 TRBJ2-3
CASSGPGETQYF TRBV7-2 12 TRBJ2-5
CASSQDFPARGEKLFF TRBV4-2 16 TRBJ1-4
CASSSGRGGDLTDTQYF TRBV5-5 17 TRBJ2-3
CATSRGEPAGYTF TRBV15 13 TRBJ1-2
CASSGGTGTSYGYTF TRBV7-3 15 TRBJ1-2
CASSPDLGYGYTF TRBV7-3 13 TRBJ1-2
CASSPRQGTGELFF TRBV18 14 TRBJ2-2
CASSLDRAAGANVLTF TRBV27 16 TRBJ2-6
CASSRGETTDTQYF TRBV5-8 14 TRBJ2-3
CASSSQQSYEQYF TRBV11-3 13 TRBJ2-7
CASSQLRGRDEQFF TRBV4-3 14 TRBJ2-1
CASRYRGRDGYTF TRBV6-5 13 TRBJ1-2
CASSIGPGGTDTQYF TRBV19 15 TRBJ2-3
CASSPHSSQETQYF TRBV27 14 TRBJ2-5
CASSEQGKTDTQYF TRBV25-1 14 TRBJ2-3
CASSQSPSNVHEQYF TRBV4-3 15 TRBJ2-7
CASKITSPDTQYF TRBV2 13 TRBJ2-3
CATRQGFTNEKLFF TRBV2 14 TRBJ1-4
CASSLEGQSGPDTQYF TRBV5-1 16 TRBJ2-3
CASSEQTGANVLTF TRBV6-1 14 TRBJ2-6
CASSRQGGTGELFF TRBV11-2 14 TRBJ2-2
CATSRDTGSFTDTQYF TRBV15 16 TRBJ2-3
CSVPHGGYGYTF TRBV29-1 12 TRBJ1-2
CASRSWGLTDTQYF TRBV7-2 14 TRBJ2-3
CASRRGRTGELFF TRBV5-6 13 TRBJ2-2
CATTPWDISDNEQFF TRBV2 15 TRBJ2-1
CASSSPTGAQETQYF TRBV5-6 15 TRBJ2-5
CASSPDNEQFF TRBV14 11 TRBJ2-1
CASSMWTGHVAASGANVLTF TRBV5-1 20 TRBJ2-6
CASRFERGSGNTIYF TRBV11-2 15 TRBJ1-3